This T cell receptor (beta chain) was identified during a study of PD-L1 blockade in urothelial cancer. For the study at large: Administration of atezolizumab to patients began around 2014, at 1,200 mg intravenously every 3 weeks. Typically, measured as a median, blood samples had about 140,000 T cells. Samples of blood were analyzed 3 weeks (second dose) and 6 weeks after treatment start.

Time point defined: pretreatment peripheral blood. The templates were synthetic TCR analogs, and they were spiked into each PCR. Assay used: immunoSEQ multiplex PCR; TCRdb lists only in-frame clones, some missing. The table lists over 45,000 clones, about 82% of them singletons. Looked up from germline, CDR1 is KGHSH and CDR2 is LQKENI. The CDR3 totals 13 residues. Trimming pared 1 base from V and 3 bases from J, leaving 6 bases between. V gene TRBV18 combines with J gene TRBJ1-1; unclear D gene. This clonotype was sampled from a man aged 60 to 69 with urothelial cancer. The sample consisted of PBMCs, taken around atezolizumab (anti-PD-L1) treatment. The chain's CDR3 is CASSPLQDTEAFF. The DNA for the CDR3 is TGTGCCAGCTCACCACTGCAGGACACTGAAGCTTTCTTT. Looking up the rest from reference TRBV18 and TRBJ1-1 gives the full variable domain: NAGVMQNPRHLVRRRGQEARLRCSPMKGHSHVYWYRQLPEEGLKFMVYLQKENIIDESGMPKERFSAEFPKEGPSILRIQQVVRGDSAAYFCASSPLQDTEAFFGQGTRLTVV.